The source of this TCR beta chain is a study of CD8+ T cells in alopecia areata. About the study: The investigators scored severity in treated patients by the percentage of affected scalp area.

With 6 bases removed from V and 6 bases from J, the gap between germline ends came to 11 bases. CDR3 size: 13 residues. Germline loops: CDR1 SNHLY, CDR2 FYNNEI. Documented treatment: oral pan-JAK inhibitor, 5-10 mg twice daily. As the sequencing template, cDNA was produced by extracting RNA and reverse transcribing it. Profiling relied on immunoSEQ multiplex PCR, and the TCRdb table lists in-frame clones only, not all of them. The profile covers around 210,000 clones, with about 64% appearing a single time and 3.5% to 5% taken by the ten largest. Sequencing was performed on CD4+ T cells sorted from blood, taken at week 4, from a patient treated with tofacitinib. This clonotype originated in a human donor with alopecia areata. The chain couples TRBV2 to TRBJ2-2; D is possibly TRBD2 (6 bases). This CDR3 reads CASRDQRAGELFF. CDR3 nucleotide sequence: TGTGCCAGCAGGGATCAGCGGGCCGGGGAGCTGTTTTTT.